Below are 28 T cell receptor beta chains sequenced from a single sample in a study of cytomegalovirus exposure and HLA in healthy donors. PCR amplification relied on 60 Vbeta primers (plus 13 Jbeta primers). Repertoires were generated with immunoSEQ multiplex PCR, while TCRdb's copy carries only in-frame clones and drops some. This repertoire shows some 120,000 clones, around 76% found once; its top ten account for 12%. The sequenced sample consisted of PBMCs. The receptors shown here come from a woman in her 40s in good health and CMV-seropositive.

The gene calls are TRBV7-2 and TRBJ1-2; D gene ambiguous. Trimming stripped 2 bases from V and 6 bases from J, with 10 bases between. From germline, CDR1 is SGHTA and CDR2 FQGNSA. The CDR3 totals 13 residues. The CDR3, as DNA: TGTGCCAGCAGCTTAACTTCTCTAGATGGCTACACCTTC. Its translation: CASSLTSLDGYTF.

The DNA for the CDR3 is TGTGCCAGCAGCTTAACAGGGGGCGATGACTACAATGAGCAGTTCTTC. As protein: CASSLTGGDDYNEQFF. The chain links TRBV5-5 to TRBJ2-1; 9 nucleotides line up with TRBD1. Trimming removed 2 bases from V and 3 bases from J; junction bases left unmatched: 6. Germline assignment: CDR1 SGHKS and CDR2 YYEKEE (reference sequence). The CDR3 is 16 residues long.

The chain's CDR3 is CSVARDSTDTQYF. The CDR3 DNA follows: TGCAGCGTTGCCAGGGATAGCACAGATACGCAGTATTTT. This chain links TRBV29-1 with TRBJ2-3; weak D call: TRBD1 (5 bases). Germline CDR1 and CDR2: SQVTM and ANQGSEA. The CDR3 consists of 13 residues. V dropped 4 bases and J dropped 0 bases, with 8 bases sitting between them.

This clone was counted between two and nine times. The rearrangement links TRBV7-6 to TRBJ1-1; 8 bases fit TRBD1. Germline V gene lookup returns CDR1 SGHVS and CDR2 FNYEAQ. The CDR3 has 15 residues. The J segment lost 1 base and the V segment lost 1 base, leaving 2 bases of the junction unmatched. The CDR3 is CASSLVQGANTEAFF. In DNA, the CDR3 is TGTGCCAGCAGCTTAGTCCAGGGGGCGAACACTGAAGCTTTCTTT. Together with reference TRBV7-6 and TRBJ1-1, the CDR3 gives the full variable domain: GAGVSQSPRYKVTKRGQDVALRCDPISGHVSLYWYRQALGQGPEFLTYFNYEAQQDKSGLPNDRFSAERPEGSISTLTIQRTEQRDSAMYRCASSLVQGANTEAFFGQGTRLTVV.

This clone was counted a few times. The genes are TRBV30 and TRBJ2-1; 8 bases are shared with TRBD1. The CDR3 is made up of 15 amino acids. The V gene's germline CDR1 is GTSNPN and CDR2 SVGIG (reference sequence). V dropped 3 bases and J dropped 6; count of bases not matched to a gene: 10. The CDR3 reads CAWSNTGGTVNEQFF. The CDR3 DNA reads TGTGCCTGGAGCAACACAGGGGGAACGGTCAATGAGCAGTTCTTC.

V and J are TRBV6-1 and TRBJ1-5; weak D call: TRBD1 (6 bases). V was pared by 3 bases and J by 5 bases, with 14 bases between. Germline loops: CDR1 MNHNS, CDR2 SASEGT. This CDR3 spans 15 amino acids. CDR3 in amino acids: CASSEGQGGDQPQHF. DNA for the CDR3: TGTGCCAGCAGTGAGGGACAAGGGGGAGATCAGCCCCAGCATTTT.

Concerning this clone itself: Its ends do not fully match the called genes, so a read error is possible. As DNA, the CDR3 is TGTTCCAGCAGCCCCTTAAACACTGAAGCTTTCTTT. Amino acid sequence: CSSSPLNTEAFF. V usage is TRBV7-9 and J usage is TRBJ1-1; D not resolved. Per the germline V gene, CDR1 is SEHNR and CDR2 is FQNEAQ (reference sequence). The CDR3 spans 12 residues.

J is TRBJ2-2 and V is TRBV6-1; weak D call: TRBD2 (6 bases). Looked up from germline, CDR1 is MNHNS and CDR2 is SASEGT. The CDR3 has 15 residues. The V and J ends lost 6 bases and 1 base respectively, with 12 bases between them. The CDR3 nucleotides read TGTGCCAGCAGCGGGGGATACATGAACACCGGGGAGCTGTTTTTT. Protein: CASSGGYMNTGELFF.

This clone appeared a few times. Other DNA sequences in the same sample also yield this CDR3. J is TRBJ1-1 and V is TRBV5-1; TRBD1 matches 9 bases. The junction had 3 bases not matched to a gene; V was cut back by 2 bases and J by 4 bases. This CDR3 is built from 14 residues. Germline lookup yields CDR1 SGHRS and CDR2 YFSETQ. CDR3 protein: CASSLRQGGTEAFF. CDR3 DNA sequence: TGCGCCAGCAGCTTACGACAGGGGGGCACTGAAGCTTTCTTT.

Only a few counts were recorded for this clone. V gene TRBV7-9 combines with J gene TRBJ2-5; the match to TRBD2 covers 8 bases. CDR1 is SEHNR and CDR2 is FQNEAQ in the germline V gene (reference sequence). The CDR3 is 16 amino acids. The V and J ends lost 5 bases and 4 bases, in that order; junction bases with no gene match: 12. The CDR3, as DNA: TGTGCCAGCAGCCCAAAGACGGGACTAGAGGGAGAGACCCAGTACTTC. Encoded protein: CASSPKTGLEGETQYF.

This clone has a single count. This rearrangement joins TRBV19 to TRBJ1-1; perhaps TRBD1 as D (6 bases). Deletions cut 4 bases from V and 0 bases from J, with 15 bases between. Germline V gene sequence: CDR1 LNHDA, CDR2 SQIVND (reference sequence). The CDR3 runs 16 residues. CDR3 residues: CASSTDPQGLNTEAFF. The CDR3 DNA follows: TGTGCCAGTAGTACCGACCCACAGGGCCTGAACACTGAAGCTTTCTTT. The complete variable domain, with remaining parts taken from reference TRBV19 and TRBJ1-1, reads DGGITQSPKYLFRKEGQNVTLSCEQNLNHDAMYWYRQDPGQGLRLIYYSQIVNDFQKGDIAEGYSVSREKKESFPLTVTSAQKNPTAFYLCASSTDPQGLNTEAFFGQGTRLTVV.

The V gene is TRBV28, the J gene TRBJ2-7; D is unresolved. The CDR3 runs 12 residues. Germline V gene data show CDR1 as MDHEN and CDR2 as SYDVKM. Trimming cost V 4 bases and J 3 bases, with 7 bases left between them. The chain's CDR3 is CASSSPYYEQYF. CDR3 DNA: TGTGCCAGCAGTTCCCCTTACTACGAGCAGTACTTC.

The CDR3: CASREEVRTEAFF. The CDR3 region has the DNA TGTGCCAGCAGAGAGGAGGTACGGACTGAAGCTTTCTTT. J is TRBJ1-1 and V is TRBV2; D is unclear. Germline values: CDR1 SNHLY, CDR2 FYNNEI. CDR3 length: 13 residues. V lost 6 bases, J lost 5 bases, and 13 bases lay in between.

In this sample, this clone turned up a few times. The rearrangement links TRBV7-9 to TRBJ2-7, with D uncertain. Germline CDR1 and CDR2: SEHNR and FQNEAQ (reference sequence). The ends were cut back, 5 bases at V and 6 bases at J, with 17 bases in the middle. There are 14 residues in the CDR3. DNA of the CDR3: TGTGCCAGCAGCCCCCCGCCTCCGAGTGGCGAGCAGTACTTC. It codes for CASSPPPPSGEQYF.

This chain joins TRBV6-1 and TRBJ2-5; TRBD1 is a possible D gene (6 bases). V gave up 7 bases and J gave up 1 base, with 13 bases separating them. Germline V gene data show CDR1 as MNHNS and CDR2 as SASEGT. This CDR3 spans 14 amino acids. CDR3 sequence: CASIKGQFQETQYF. CDR3 coding DNA: TGTGCCAGCATTAAAGGACAGTTCCAAGAGACCCAGTACTTC.

The chain carries TRBV19 and TRBJ2-4; the D is unclear. The germline V and J ends were trimmed by 6 bases and 1 base, with 16 bases remaining between them. The length of the CDR3 is 16 residues. Germline loops: CDR1 LNHDA, CDR2 SQIVND (reference sequence). Written as DNA, the CDR3 is TGTGCCAGTAGGCTAGGCGTAGCCGGGGCCAAAAACATTCAGTACTTC. Protein product: CASRLGVAGAKNIQYF.

The chain is built from TRBV12-5 and TRBJ2-3; D is possibly TRBD1 (6 bases). Trimming removed 1 base at V and 1 base at J, with 6 bases between. The V gene's germline CDR1 is LGHNT and CDR2 FRNRAP. The CDR3 consists of 14 residues. CDR3 sequence reads: CASGLDRGTDTQYF. In DNA, the CDR3 is TGTGCTAGTGGTTTGGACAGGGGCACAGATACGCAGTATTTT.

This clone was counted once. This sequence joins TRBV7-2 and TRBJ2-7; TRBD1 matches 7 bases. Trimming cost V 3 bases and J 4 bases; bases outside gene matches: 9. The CDR3 is 15 residues long. CDR1 SGHTA and CDR2 FQGNSA come from the germline V gene. Here the CDR3 reads CASSLWVGGAYEQYF. CDR3 bases: TGTGCCAGCAGCTTGTGGGTAGGGGGCGCTTACGAGCAGTACTTC.

The table lists this clone with a few counts. This rearrangement joins TRBV2 to TRBJ1-2; D might be TRBD1 (6 bases). CDR3 size: 14 residues. The ends were cut back, 7 bases at V and 5 bases at J, with 17 bases in the middle. Germline CDR1 SNHLY, CDR2 FYNNEI. CDR3 sequence reads: CASTGQPNGYGYTF. In nucleotides, the CDR3 is TGTGCCAGCACCGGACAGCCAAATGGGTATGGCTACACCTTC.

The chain uses TRBV12-5 and TRBJ2-3, with 8 bases aligning to TRBD2. The V gene end was trimmed by 6 bases and the J gene end by 5 bases; junction bases not matched to a gene: 4. CDR1 and CDR2 (germline): LGHNT, FRNRAP. This CDR3 contains 13 residues. The chain's CDR3 is CASGPRGGDTQYF. As DNA, the CDR3 is TGTGCTAGTGGACCTCGGGGGGGAGATACGCAGTATTTT.

This clone was seen more than once but under ten times. The rearrangement joins TRBV18 to TRBJ1-3, with 11 bases that match TRBD1. Germline V gives CDR1 KGHSH, CDR2 LQKENI. The ends lost 6 bases at V and 0 bases at J; junction bases unmatched: 13. The CDR3 is made up of 19 amino acids. The CDR3: CASSQWTGGSLFSGNTIYF. The DNA for the CDR3 is TGTGCCAGCTCCCAATGGACAGGGGGCTCCCTCTTCTCTGGAAACACCATATATTTT.

This chain connects TRBV14 to TRBJ1-2, with D maybe TRBD1 (5 bases). The CDR3 is made up of 13 amino acids. The V end was cut by 4 bases, the J end by 8 bases, with 14 bases between. Germline V lookup: CDR1 SGHDN, CDR2 FVKESK. The CDR3 DNA is TGTGCCAGCAGCCCCCCGGAGGGGAGAGGCTACACCTTC. This encodes CASSPPEGRGYTF. Filled out from reference TRBV14 and TRBJ1-2, the complete variable domain reads EAGVTQFPSHSVIEKGQTVTLRCDPISGHDNLYWYRRVMGKEIKFLLHFVKESKQDESGMPNNRFLAERTGGTYSTLKVQPAELEDSGVYFCASSPPEGRGYTFGSGTRLTVV.

The chain carries TRBV27 and TRBJ1-1; D remains unclear. There are 13 residues in the CDR3. With 1 base removed from V and 4 bases from J, the gap between germline ends came to 7 bases. Germline loops: CDR1 MNHEY, CDR2 SMNVEV (reference sequence). For the CDR3, the DNA is TGTGCCAGCAGTTTATTACGGGGCACTGAAGCTTTCTTT. Translating it yields CASSLLRGTEAFF.

The chain links TRBV6-1 to TRBJ1-2, with unresolved D. Trimming stripped 6 bases from V and 3 bases from J, with 14 bases between. The length of the CDR3 is 14 residues. Germline V lookup: CDR1 MNHNS, CDR2 SASEGT. The CDR3 nucleotides read TGTGCCAGCAGGGTTCACTCGGAGGACTATGGCTACACCTTC. Its protein is CASRVHSEDYGYTF.

Of note for this clone: The identical CDR3 is also encoded by other nucleotide sequences in the sample. V is TRBV6-6 and J is TRBJ2-2; maybe TRBD1 (5 bases). CDR1 is MNHNY and CDR2 is SVGAGI in the germline V gene (reference sequence). The CDR3 runs to 14 residues. Trimming shortened V by 6 bases and J by 1 base, and 9 bases separated the two germline ends. The CDR3 bases are TGTGCCAGCAGCCTTGACAGGAACACCGGGGAGCTGTTTTTT. As protein: CASSLDRNTGELFF.

The V call is TRBV13, the J call TRBJ1-1; a possible D gene is TRBD1 (6 bases). The germline CDR1 and CDR2 sequences are PRHDT and FYEKMQ (reference sequence). V dropped 2 bases and J dropped 0 bases, with 10 bases sitting between them. The CDR3 covers 15 residues. The chain's CDR3 is CASSLNGQLNTEAFF. DNA for the CDR3: TGTGCCAGCAGCTTAAACGGACAGTTGAACACTGAAGCTTTCTTT. Supplemented by reference TRBV13 and TRBJ1-1, the full variable domain reads AAGVIQSPRHLIKEKRETATLKCYPIPRHDTVYWYQQGPGQDPQFLISFYEKMQSDKGSIPDRFSAQQFSDYHSELNMSSLELGDSALYFCASSLNGQLNTEAFFGQGTRLTVV.

This clone was found a few times. The V and J genes are TRBV30 and TRBJ1-6, with a tentative D call TRBD1 (5 bases). The CDR3 runs to 15 residues. Germline values: CDR1 GTSNPN, CDR2 SVGIG (reference sequence). Trimming cost V 0 bases and J 10 bases, with 16 bases left between them. CDR3 amino acids: CAWSVLGPKFSPLHF. The CDR3 DNA follows: TGTGCCTGGAGTGTACTGGGGCCCAAATTCTCACCCCTCCACTTT.

Turning to this clone: At one end, the junction sequence differs from germline, possibly due to a read error. This rearrangement joins TRBV30 to TRBJ1-2; D is perhaps TRBD1 (6 bases). The length of the CDR3 is 15 residues. CDR1 is GTSNPN and CDR2 is SVGIG in the germline V gene (reference sequence). The chain's CDR3 is CAWSVSGARVYGYPF. The DNA of the CDR3 is TGTGCCTGGAGTGTTTCAGGGGCGCGGGTCTATGGCTACCCCTTC. Based on the CDR3 plus reference TRBV30 and TRBJ1-2, the full variable domain is SQTIHQWPATLVQPVGSPLSLECTVEGTSNPNLYWYRQAAGRGLQLLFYSVGIGQISSEVPQNLSASRPQDRQFILSSKKLLLSDSGFYLCAWSVSGARVYGYPFGSGTRLTVV.